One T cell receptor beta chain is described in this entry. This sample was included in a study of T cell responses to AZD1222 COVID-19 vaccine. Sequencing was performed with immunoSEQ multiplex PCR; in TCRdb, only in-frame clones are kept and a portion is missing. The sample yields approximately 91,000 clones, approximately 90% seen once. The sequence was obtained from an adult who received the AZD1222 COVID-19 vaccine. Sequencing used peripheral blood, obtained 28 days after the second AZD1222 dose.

The CDR3 coding sequence is TGCGCCAGCAGCTTTGGGGCAAATTCACCCCTCCACTTT. Protein product: CASSFGANSPLHF. The chain carries TRBV5-1 and TRBJ1-6; D perhaps matches TRBD1 (5 bases). CDR1 is SGHRS and CDR2 is YFSETQ in the germline V gene. With 2 bases removed from V and 7 bases from J, the gap between germline ends came to 7 bases. The CDR3 is made up of 13 amino acids.